This T cell receptor beta chain emerged from a study of blood T cell repertoires in COVID-19. As for the study in general: Material from acute and convalescent COVID-19 was sourced from the United States, Italy and Spain. T cells, B-cell-depleted T cells, or PBMCs supplied cDNA or gDNA.

Trimming removed 2 bases from V and 5 bases from J, with 12 bases in between. Germline V gene sequence: CDR1 SGHTA, CDR2 FQGTGA. The CDR3 runs 15 residues. This clone was seen more than once but under ten times. Per the original data handling: For nucleated cells, counts were estimated from reference gene primer amplification. TCRdb keeps only in-frame clones here, not all; method: immunoSEQ multiplex PCR. That table gives V, J and clone size, and the DNA gave D and trimming. The sample comprises roughly 200,000 clones, roughly 86% of which are singletons, and roughly 3% rests with the top ten. Sequencing used peripheral blood. The TCR was taken from a man between 60 and 75 years old with acute or convalescent COVID-19. The chain combines TRBV7-3 with TRBJ2-2, with a weak D call TRBD1 (5 bases). The CDR3: CASSLGAEYTGELFF. The CDR3 DNA follows: TGTGCCAGCAGCTTAGGGGCGGAGTATACCGGGGAGCTGTTTTTT.